One and the same sample provided the 29 T cell receptor beta chains below, sequenced in a study of PD-L1 blockade in urothelial cancer. This table comes from immunoSEQ multiplex PCR, and its TCRdb copy is limited to in-frame clones, with some not included. The data show some 110,000 clones, roughly 90% seen once. The time point is: peripheral blood 6 weeks after treatment start. Specimen: PBMCs, collected around atezolizumab (anti-PD-L1) treatment. These receptors originate from a man aged 60 to 69 with urothelial cancer.

This clone has just one count. The chain couples TRBV19 to TRBJ1-2; D might be TRBD1 (5 bases). CDR1 is LNHDA, CDR2 SQIVND, per germline (reference sequence). Trimming shortened V by 5 bases and J by 7 bases, and 14 bases separated the two germline ends. The CDR3 spans 13 residues. CDR3 coding DNA: TGTGCCAGTAGTCGGGACTCAGGGCGTGGCTACACCTTC. Translated, it gives CASSRDSGRGYTF.

The chain couples TRBV4-2 to TRBJ1-5; D unclear. Germline V CDR1 and CDR2: LGHNA, YNFKEQ. This CDR3 has 15 residues. V dropped 4 bases and J dropped 0 bases, with 10 bases sitting between them. The CDR3 spells CASSPGGDSNQPQHF. For the CDR3, the DNA is TGTGCCAGCAGCCCGGGCGGGGATAGCAATCAGCCCCAGCATTTT.

This chain connects TRBV5-1 to TRBJ2-2; 11 nucleotides align to TRBD2. Looked up from germline, CDR1 is SGHRS and CDR2 is YFSETQ. V was clipped by 3 bases and J by 6 bases; unmatched bases: 7. This CDR3 is built from 16 residues. CDR3 region: CASSSGLAEGSGELFF. Written as DNA, the CDR3 is TGCGCCAGCAGCTCGGGACTAGCGGAGGGGTCCGGGGAGCTGTTTTTT.

The rearrangement joins TRBV9 to TRBJ1-5; D unclear. The CDR3 sequence is 15 residues long. V shed 0 bases and J shed 0 bases, with 7 bases lying between them. Germline V gene data show CDR1 as SGDLS and CDR2 as YYNGEE. The CDR3 loop reads CASSVDGYSNQPQHF. The CDR3 DNA is TGTGCCAGCAGCGTAGACGGTTATAGCAATCAGCCCCAGCATTTT.

The V gene is TRBV9, the J gene TRBJ2-2; D is possibly TRBD1 (5 bases). Germline CDR1 and CDR2: SGDLS and YYNGEE. V gave up 6 bases and J gave up 0 bases, with 15 bases separating them. The CDR3 is made up of 16 amino acids. In DNA form, the CDR3 reads TGTGCCAGCACCTCTAGTGGGGCCCCGAACACCGGGGAGCTGTTTTTT. Translating gives CASTSSGAPNTGELFF.

The rearrangement links TRBV9 to TRBJ1-3; TRBD1 matches at 7 bases. Germline values: CDR1 SGDLS, CDR2 YYNGEE. The CDR3 has 13 residues. Trimming took 3 bases from V and 6 from J; bases not matched to a gene: 3. The CDR3 region is CASSEGQTNTIYF. The CDR3 nucleotides read TGTGCCAGCAGCGAGGGACAGACAAACACCATATATTTT.

The chain links TRBV4-1 to TRBJ2-7, with 11 bases aligning to TRBD2. The CDR3 sequence is 18 residues long. V dropped 0 bases and J dropped 0; count of bases not matched to a gene: 7. CDR1 MGHRA and CDR2 YSYEKL come from the germline V gene. CDR3 protein: CASSQEGIAGGSSYEQYF. CDR3 coding DNA: TGCGCCAGCAGCCAAGAAGGAATAGCGGGAGGGAGCTCCTACGAGCAGTACTTC.

The chain carries TRBV11-3 and TRBJ2-1, with D possibly being TRBD1 (5 bases). Trimming removed 2 bases at V and 9 bases at J, with 11 bases between. This CDR3 is 13 amino acids long. CDR1 is SGHNT, CDR2 YENEEA, per germline. This CDR3 reads CASSLIGAGEQFF. DNA for the CDR3: TGTGCCAGCAGCTTAATAGGGGCAGGTGAGCAGTTCTTC.

V gene TRBV5-4 combines with J gene TRBJ2-7, with 10 bases aligning to TRBD2. The CDR3 extends over 15 amino acids. The V gene end was trimmed by 4 bases and the J gene end by 6 bases; junction bases not matched to a gene: 10. Per the germline V gene, CDR1 is SGHNT and CDR2 is YYREEE (reference sequence). CDR3 coding DNA: TGTGCCAGCAGCCCAAGGACTAGCGGAGTTTCCGAGCAGTACTTC. This gives the protein CASSPRTSGVSEQYF.

V and J are TRBV7-2 and TRBJ2-1, with 8 bases that match TRBD2. The CDR3 is 17 residues long. CDR1 SGHTA and CDR2 FQGNSA come from the germline V gene. V lost 1 base to trimming and J lost 7 bases; unmatched junction nucleotides: 12. This chain's CDR3 is CASSLESGGGRGNEQFF. Written as DNA, the CDR3 is TGTGCCAGCAGCTTAGAGTCGGGGGGGGGCCGTGGAAATGAGCAGTTCTTC.

The chain carries TRBV10-1 and TRBJ2-2, with TRBD2 identical over 7 bases. The CDR3 spans 17 residues. Trimming at V came to 6 bases and at J to 6 bases, leaving 16 bases not matched to a gene. Germline-derived CDR1 and CDR2 are WNHNN and SYGVQD (reference sequence). CDR3 DNA: TGCGCCAGCAGGCCGGGGGGTGAGGGCCGGACTGCCGGGGAGCTGTTTTTT. This codes for CASRPGGEGRTAGELFF.

The chain couples TRBV5-4 to TRBJ1-2; TRBD1 aligns across 8 bases. Germline CDR1 and CDR2: SGHNT and YYREEE (reference sequence). Trimming removed 4 bases from V and 5 bases from J; junction bases left unmatched: 7. This CDR3 is 14 amino acids long. The CDR3 nucleotides read TGTGCCAGCAGCGGGGGACAGGAATTATATGGCTACACCTTC. Its translation: CASSGGQELYGYTF.

The rearrangement uses TRBV7-2 and TRBJ1-6; weak D call: TRBD1 (5 bases). Germline V gene lookup returns CDR1 SGHTA and CDR2 FQGNSA. The CDR3 runs to 14 residues. The germline V and J ends were trimmed by 1 base and 6 bases, with 7 bases remaining between them. The CDR3 sequence: CASSLGQINSPLHF. The CDR3, as DNA: TGTGCCAGCAGCTTAGGACAGATTAATTCACCCCTCCACTTT.

The J gene is TRBJ2-3, the V gene TRBV5-1; a possible D gene is TRBD1 (6 bases). V lost 4 bases to trimming and J lost 4 bases, with 19 bases between them. The CDR3 has 16 amino acids. Germline assignment: CDR1 SGHRS and CDR2 YFSETQ. CDR3 residues: CASSIQSTGLADTQYF. DNA of the CDR3: TGCGCCAGCAGCATTCAATCTACAGGGTTGGCAGATACGCAGTATTTT.

CDR3 loop: CASSLAHGGSYNEQFF. DNA for the CDR3: TGTGCCAGCAGCTTAGCCCACGGTGGCTCCTACAATGAGCAGTTCTTC. This chain connects TRBV11-2 to TRBJ2-1; no clear D. This CDR3 region has 16 residues. Trimming stripped 1 base from V and 0 bases from J, with 10 bases between. CDR1 and CDR2 from the germline V gene are SGHAT and FQNNGV.

This clone came up once. The CDR3 DNA follows: TGTGCCAGCAGTGAAGCGCTTCCGAGAGCCCAGCATTTT. Its protein is CASSEALPRAQHF. The V gene is TRBV2, the J gene TRBJ1-5; D gene unclear. Looked up from germline, CDR1 is SNHLY and CDR2 is FYNNEI. CDR3 length: 13 residues. V lost 0 bases and J lost 11, with 11 bases in between.

The table lists this clone with a count of one. The rearrangement uses TRBV5-1 and TRBJ1-2, with unresolved D. The CDR3 is 13 amino acids. With 0 bases removed from V and 4 bases from J, the gap between germline ends came to 7 bases. Germline-derived CDR1 and CDR2 are SGHRS and YFSETQ. CDR3 in DNA: TGCGCCAGCAGCTTGGCACAGTTCTATGGCTACACCTTC. Protein product: CASSLAQFYGYTF.

The V call is TRBV19, the J call TRBJ2-7; D remains ambiguous. Trimming took 0 bases from V and 2 from J, leaving 8 bases between them. Germline V gene data show CDR1 as LNHDA and CDR2 as SQIVND (reference sequence). The CDR3 runs 14 residues. CDR3 sequence reads: CASSIDTGAYEQYF. The CDR3 DNA reads as TGTGCCAGTAGTATAGACACGGGTGCCTACGAGCAGTACTTC.

In DNA, the CDR3 is TGCGCCAGCAGCTACGGACAGGATCAAGAGACCCAGTACTTC. This translates into CASSYGQDQETQYF. The chain employs TRBV5-1 and TRBJ2-5; 7 bases map to TRBD1. Germline V lookup: CDR1 SGHRS, CDR2 YFSETQ. V trimming: 3 bases; J trimming: 2 bases; junction bases outside the gene matches: 4. CDR3 length: 14 amino acids.

V usage is TRBV4-2 and J usage is TRBJ2-7, with D maybe TRBD2 (6 bases). Trimming removed 2 bases at V and 9 bases at J, with 20 bases between. The CDR3 length is 15 residues. Germline V CDR1 and CDR2: LGHNA, YNFKEQ. The CDR3 coding sequence is TGTGCCAGCAGCCAATTATGGGGGACTGAAAGTTCGCAGTACTTC. It encodes CASSQLWGTESSQYF.

V is TRBV28 and J is TRBJ2-2, with unresolved D. The V gene's germline CDR1 is MDHEN and CDR2 SYDVKM. The ends were cut back, 1 base at V and 0 bases at J, with 15 bases in the middle. This CDR3 region has 18 residues. CDR3 sequence (DNA): TGTGCCAGCAGTTTATCCCGCAAACAGAGAACGAACACCGGGGAGCTGTTTTTT. It encodes CASSLSRKQRTNTGELFF.

This chain links TRBV27 with TRBJ2-1, with D perhaps TRBD1 (5 bases). In germline, CDR1 is MNHEY, CDR2 SMNVEV (reference sequence). Trimming removed 4 bases at V and 0 bases at J, with 10 bases between. The CDR3 is 15 residues long. CDR3 sequence (DNA): TGTGCCAGCAGTTCCACAGGCTTCTCCTACAATGAGCAGTTCTTC. It encodes CASSSTGFSYNEQFF.

V usage is TRBV19 and J usage is TRBJ2-7; D remains unclear. CDR3 length equals 13 residues. The germline CDR1 and CDR2 sequences are LNHDA and SQIVND (reference sequence). V shed 5 bases and J shed 3 bases, with 11 bases lying between them. The CDR3 DNA is TGTGCCAGTAGTCCTCGCACAGTCTACGAGCAGTACTTC. Its translation is CASSPRTVYEQYF.

Only one count was recorded for this clone. V usage is TRBV28 and J usage is TRBJ2-7; 7 positions agree with TRBD2. Per germline, CDR1 MDHEN and CDR2 SYDVKM. This CDR3 has 15 amino acids. Trimming removed 1 base from V and 1 base from J; junction bases left unmatched: 4. The CDR3 protein is CASSLSIGGSYEQYF. CDR3 nucleotide sequence: TGTGCCAGCAGTTTATCCATCGGGGGGTCCTACGAGCAGTACTTC.

The genes are TRBV18 and TRBJ2-1, with D perhaps TRBD2 (6 bases). Trimming removed 3 bases from V and 0 bases from J, with 9 bases in between. Germline V gives CDR1 KGHSH, CDR2 LQKENI. This CDR3 region has 15 residues. CDR3 amino acids: CASSPPEGSYNEQFF. The CDR3 DNA sequence: TGTGCCAGCTCACCCCCGGAGGGCTCCTACAATGAGCAGTTCTTC.

The V and J genes are TRBV19 and TRBJ2-1; 7 bases agree with TRBD1. CDR1 and CDR2 from the germline V gene are LNHDA and SQIVND (reference sequence). With 7 bases clipped from V and 5 bases from J, the junction kept 8 bases outside the gene matches. This CDR3 comprises 14 residues. The chain's CDR3 is CASTQGQINNEQFF. In DNA, the CDR3 is TGTGCCAGTACCCAGGGACAGATCAACAATGAGCAGTTCTTC. Combining the CDR3 with reference TRBV19 and TRBJ2-1 gives the whole variable domain DGGITQSPKYLFRKEGQNVTLSCEQNLNHDAMYWYRQDPGQGLRLIYYSQIVNDFQKGDIAEGYSVSREKKESFPLTVTSAQKNPTAFYLCASTQGQINNEQFFGPGTRLTVL.

CDR3 coding DNA: TGCGCCAGCAGCCCACAGGGGGCTGGCACAGATACGCAGTATTTT. It encodes CASSPQGAGTDTQYF. This chain uses TRBV4-1 with TRBJ2-3; 9 bases match TRBD1. This CDR3 has 15 residues. J gave up 1 base and V 4 bases, and 3 bases lay outside the gene matches. Germline-derived CDR1 and CDR2 are MGHRA and YSYEKL.

The chain combines TRBV27 with TRBJ2-7; 11 bases line up with TRBD1. Germline assignment: CDR1 MNHEY and CDR2 SMNVEV (reference sequence). The CDR3 runs to 15 residues. Trimming removed 5 bases from V and 4 bases from J; junction bases left unmatched: 7. The CDR3 region has the DNA TGTGCCAGCAGTCCCCTGGACAGGGGGCTTTACGAGCAGTACTTC. Translation: CASSPLDRGLYEQYF.

The genes are TRBV7-2 and TRBJ2-7; TRBD2 matches at 9 bases. This CDR3 comprises 15 residues. Germline lookup yields CDR1 SGHTA and CDR2 FQGNSA. After removal of 1 base from V and 6 bases from J, the junction contained 7 bases not matched to a gene. The CDR3 DNA follows: TGTGCCAGCAGCTTAGTGGTCGGCGGGAGGGGCGAGCAGTACTTC. It specifies CASSLVVGGRGEQYF.